This is a list of T cell receptor beta chains from one sample in a study of response to subunit inactivated influenza vaccine. TCRdb independently ran MiXCR on the RT-PCR reads; one entry per CDR3 protein. The table lists roughly 780,000 distinct CDR3 sequences, less than 20% of them singletons. Sequencing was performed on PBMCs from blood, taken 5 days after vaccination. These receptors were taken from a middle-aged man who received an inactivated influenza vaccine. CDR3s include the opening cysteine and the closing phenylalanine or tryptophan. Each record gives: J gene, V gene, D gene, clone size, CDR3 DNA, CDR3 protein. The D gene is left open where the match is weak. Clone size is not always given. Where it is, it says once, few, many or a class for expanded clones.

j_gene: TRBJ2-2
v_gene: TRBV5-1
d_gene: .
abundance: few
CDR3nt: TGCGCCAGCAGCCGGGGAACAGGGAATAACGGGGAGCTGTTTTTT
CDR3aa: CASSRGTGNNGELFF

j_gene: TRBJ2-3
v_gene: TRBV5-1
d_gene: .
abundance: few
CDR3nt: TGCGCCAGCAGCTTAGAACAAGACTGGGGGACAGATACGCAGTATTTT
CDR3aa: CASSLEQDWGTDTQYF

j_gene: TRBJ1-2
v_gene: TRBV5-1
d_gene: .
abundance: few
CDR3nt: TGCGCCAGCAGCCCAGAGGCGGGAAACTATGGCTACACCTTC
CDR3aa: CASSPEAGNYGYTF

j_gene: TRBJ1-6
v_gene: TRBV20-1
d_gene: .
abundance: .
CDR3nt: TGCAGTGCTAGAGAAGACAGTGGAAATTCACCCCTCCACTTT
CDR3aa: CSAREDSGNSPLHF

j_gene: TRBJ1-1
v_gene: TRBV10-3
d_gene: .
abundance: few
CDR3nt: TGTGCCATCAGTGAGTCGTTGGTGGGAGAAGCTTTCTTT
CDR3aa: CAISESLVGEAFF

j_gene: TRBJ2-2
v_gene: TRBV6-2/TRBV6-3
d_gene: .
abundance: few
CDR3nt: TGTGCCAGCAGTTTCCAGGGAGCGAACACCGGGGAGCTGTTTTTT
CDR3aa: CASSFQGANTGELFF

j_gene: TRBJ2-3
v_gene: TRBV5-1
d_gene: .
abundance: once
CDR3nt: TGCGCCAGCAGCTTTCCCCTACTGGGTGGTAATACGCAGTATTTT
CDR3aa: CASSFPLLGGNTQYF

j_gene: TRBJ2-5
v_gene: TRBV20-1
d_gene: TRBD2
abundance: .
CDR3nt: TGCAGTGCTAGATTCGCTAGCGGGAAGGGGAACCAAGAGACCCAGTACTTC
CDR3aa: CSARFASGKGNQETQYF

j_gene: TRBJ2-1
v_gene: TRBV5-6
d_gene: .
abundance: few
CDR3nt: TGTGCCAGCAATTGGGGGACGGGGTCCTACAATGAGCAGTTCTTC
CDR3aa: CASNWGTGSYNEQFF

j_gene: TRBJ2-2
v_gene: TRBV4-2
d_gene: .
abundance: .
CDR3nt: TGTGCCAGCAGCCAAGTTGCAGGGCCCACCGGGGAGCTGTTTTTT
CDR3aa: CASSQVAGPTGELFF

j_gene: TRBJ1-1
v_gene: TRBV6-5
d_gene: .
abundance: .
CDR3nt: TGTGCCAGCAGTTATATAAGGTTTGGGGACACTGAAGCTTTCTTT
CDR3aa: CASSYIRFGDTEAFF

j_gene: TRBJ2-1
v_gene: TRBV3-1
d_gene: .
abundance: .
CDR3nt: TGTGCCAGCAGCCAAGATGCTGAGTACAATGAGCAGTTCTTC
CDR3aa: CASSQDAEYNEQFF

j_gene: TRBJ1-2
v_gene: TRBV12-3/TRBV12-4
d_gene: .
abundance: many
CDR3nt: TGTGCCAGCAGTTTAAGATATGACCTCTATGGCTACACCTTC
CDR3aa: CASSLRYDLYGYTF

j_gene: TRBJ2-3
v_gene: TRBV9
d_gene: .
abundance: .
CDR3nt: TGTGCCAGCAGCGTAGGCGGGTTAGCGAGCACAGATACGCAGTATTTT
CDR3aa: CASSVGGLASTDTQYF

j_gene: TRBJ2-5
v_gene: TRBV10-3
d_gene: .
abundance: few
CDR3nt: TGTGCCATCAGTGAGAGTCAGGGGAGTTTGTACCAAGAGACCCAGTACTTC
CDR3aa: CAISESQGSLYQETQYF

j_gene: TRBJ2-1
v_gene: TRBV12-3/TRBV12-4
d_gene: TRBD1
abundance: few
CDR3nt: TGTGCCAGCAGGACAGGGGCCCATGAGCAGTTCTTC
CDR3aa: CASRTGAHEQFF

j_gene: TRBJ1-6
v_gene: TRBV18
d_gene: .
abundance: .
CDR3nt: TGTGCCAGCTCACCACCGGGGGTAGGTTCACCCCTCCACTTT
CDR3aa: CASSPPGVGSPLHF

j_gene: TRBJ2-1
v_gene: TRBV12-3/TRBV12-4
d_gene: .
abundance: .
CDR3nt: TGTGCCAGCAGCTACAATTTGGGGGTGGGGGAGCAGTTCTTC
CDR3aa: CASSYNLGVGEQFF